This T cell receptor beta chain was captured in a study of cytomegalovirus exposure and HLA in healthy donors. Broader study findings: According to an earlier analysis, most TCR beta V segments yielded productive rearrangements about 87% or about 30% of the time. High sensitivity and specificity were reportedly achieved when the classifier diagnosed cytomegalovirus status.

Comments on this clone: Antigen: not known.

V was clipped by 3 bases and J by 4 bases, with 19 bases between them. This CDR3 is 17 amino acids long. CDR1 and CDR2 from the germline V gene are KGHSH and LQKENI. The study ran its PCR with 60 Vbeta and 13 Jbeta primers. The protocol was immunoSEQ multiplex PCR, while the TCRdb copy is restricted to in-frame clones and leaves out a portion. Among approximately 170,000 clones listed, 80% to 90% were seen once. The chain is built from TRBV18 and TRBJ1-5, with a tentative D call TRBD1 (6 bases). This sequence was found in a male donor in good health and CMV-seronegative. The sequenced material came from PBMCs. The CDR3 coding sequence is TGTGCCAGCTCACCGATTCGCTCAGGGGTTCTTAATCAGCCCCAGCATTTT. This translates into CASSPIRSGVLNQPQHF. Using reference TRBV18 and TRBJ1-5 for the parts outside the CDR3, the full variable domain is NAGVMQNPRHLVRRRGQEARLRCSPMKGHSHVYWYRQLPEEGLKFMVYLQKENIIDESGMPKERFSAEFPKEGPSILRIQQVVRGDSAAYFCASSPIRSGVLNQPQHFGDGTRLSIL.